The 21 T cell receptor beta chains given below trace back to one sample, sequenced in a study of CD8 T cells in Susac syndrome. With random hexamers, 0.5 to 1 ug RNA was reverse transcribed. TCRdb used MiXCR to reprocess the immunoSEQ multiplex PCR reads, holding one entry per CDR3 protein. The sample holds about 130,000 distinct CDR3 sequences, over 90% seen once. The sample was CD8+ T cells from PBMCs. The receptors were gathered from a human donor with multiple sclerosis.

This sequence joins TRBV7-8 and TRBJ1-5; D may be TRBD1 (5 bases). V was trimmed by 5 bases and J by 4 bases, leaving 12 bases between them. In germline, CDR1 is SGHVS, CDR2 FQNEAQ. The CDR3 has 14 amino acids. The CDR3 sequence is CASSRGLSNQPQHF. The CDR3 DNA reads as TGTGCCAGCAGCCGGGGCCTTTCTAATCAGCCCCAGCATTTT.

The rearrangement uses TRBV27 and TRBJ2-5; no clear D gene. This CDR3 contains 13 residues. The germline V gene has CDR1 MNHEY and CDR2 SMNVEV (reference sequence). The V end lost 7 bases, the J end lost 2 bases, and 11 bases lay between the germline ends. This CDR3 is CASNPPKQETQYF. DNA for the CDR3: TGTGCCAGCAATCCGCCCAAGCAAGAGACCCAGTACTTC.

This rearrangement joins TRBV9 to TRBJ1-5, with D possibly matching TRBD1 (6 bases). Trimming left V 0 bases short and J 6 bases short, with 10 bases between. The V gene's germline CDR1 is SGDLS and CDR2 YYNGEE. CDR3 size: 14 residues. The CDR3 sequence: CASSVDRVGQPQHF. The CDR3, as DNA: TGTGCCAGCAGCGTAGACAGGGTTGGTCAGCCCCAGCATTTT.

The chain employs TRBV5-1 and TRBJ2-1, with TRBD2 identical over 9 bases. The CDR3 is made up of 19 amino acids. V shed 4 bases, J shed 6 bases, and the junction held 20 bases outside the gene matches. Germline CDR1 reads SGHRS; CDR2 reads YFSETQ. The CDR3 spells CASSPSGRLRGRAGNEQFF. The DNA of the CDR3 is TGCGCCAGCAGCCCCAGCGGTAGACTACGCGGGAGGGCAGGCAATGAGCAGTTCTTC.

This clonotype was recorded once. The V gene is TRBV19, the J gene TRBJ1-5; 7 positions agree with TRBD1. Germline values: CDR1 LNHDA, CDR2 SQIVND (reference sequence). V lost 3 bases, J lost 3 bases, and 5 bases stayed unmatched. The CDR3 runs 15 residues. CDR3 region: CASSISGQPNQPQHF. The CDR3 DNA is TGTGCCAGTAGTATCTCGGGACAGCCCAATCAGCCCCAGCATTTT.

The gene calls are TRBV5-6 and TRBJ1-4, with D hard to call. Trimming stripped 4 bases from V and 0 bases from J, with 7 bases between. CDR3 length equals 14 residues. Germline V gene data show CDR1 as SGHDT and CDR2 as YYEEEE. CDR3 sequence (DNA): TGTGCCAGCAGCCCGAGTTCAACTAATGAAAAACTGTTTTTT. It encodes CASSPSSTNEKLFF.

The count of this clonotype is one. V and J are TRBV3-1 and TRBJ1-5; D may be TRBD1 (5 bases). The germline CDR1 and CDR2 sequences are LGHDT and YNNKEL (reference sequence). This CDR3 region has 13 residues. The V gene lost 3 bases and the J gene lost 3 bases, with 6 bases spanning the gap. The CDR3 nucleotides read TGTGCCAGCAGCCAGGACACCAATCAGCCCCAGCATTTT. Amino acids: CASSQDTNQPQHF.

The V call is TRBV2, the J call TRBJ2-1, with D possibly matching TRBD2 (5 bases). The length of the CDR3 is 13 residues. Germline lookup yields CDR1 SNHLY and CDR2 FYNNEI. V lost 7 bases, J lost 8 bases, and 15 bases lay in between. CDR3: CASMDGNGDEQFF. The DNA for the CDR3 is TGTGCCAGCATGGATGGTAACGGGGATGAGCAGTTCTTC.

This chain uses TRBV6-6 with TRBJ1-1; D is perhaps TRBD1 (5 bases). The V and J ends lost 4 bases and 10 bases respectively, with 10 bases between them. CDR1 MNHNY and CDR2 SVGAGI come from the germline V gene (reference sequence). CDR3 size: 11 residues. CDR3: CASSSGLGAFF. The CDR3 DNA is TGTGCCAGCAGTTCAGGGTTGGGAGCTTTCTTT.

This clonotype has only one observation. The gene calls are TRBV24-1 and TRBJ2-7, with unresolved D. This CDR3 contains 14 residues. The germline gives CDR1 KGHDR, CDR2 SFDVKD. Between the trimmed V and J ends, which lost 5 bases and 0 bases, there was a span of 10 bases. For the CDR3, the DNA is TGTGCCACCAGTGGAGGAAAAAGCTCCTACGAGCAGTACTTC. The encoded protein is CATSGGKSSYEQYF.

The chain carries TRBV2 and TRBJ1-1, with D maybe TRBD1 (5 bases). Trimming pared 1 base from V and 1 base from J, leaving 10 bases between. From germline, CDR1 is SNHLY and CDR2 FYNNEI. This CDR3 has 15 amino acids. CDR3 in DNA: TGTGCCAGCAGTGAAGTTTGGACAACGAACACTGAAGCTTTCTTT. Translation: CASSEVWTTNTEAFF.

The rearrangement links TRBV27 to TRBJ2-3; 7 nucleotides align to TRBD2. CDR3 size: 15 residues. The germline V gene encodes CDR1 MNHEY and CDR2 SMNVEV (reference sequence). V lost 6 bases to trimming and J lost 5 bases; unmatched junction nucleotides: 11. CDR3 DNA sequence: TGTGCCAGCAGGCCACTAGCGCGAGAGCTAGATACGCAGTATTTT. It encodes CASRPLARELDTQYF.

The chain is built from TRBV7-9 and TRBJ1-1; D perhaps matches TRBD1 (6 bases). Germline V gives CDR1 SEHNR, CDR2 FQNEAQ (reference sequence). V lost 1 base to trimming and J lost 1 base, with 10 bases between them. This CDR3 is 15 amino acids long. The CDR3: CASSLVGRGNTEAFF. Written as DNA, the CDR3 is TGTGCCAGCAGCTTAGTGGGCAGGGGGAACACTGAAGCTTTCTTT.

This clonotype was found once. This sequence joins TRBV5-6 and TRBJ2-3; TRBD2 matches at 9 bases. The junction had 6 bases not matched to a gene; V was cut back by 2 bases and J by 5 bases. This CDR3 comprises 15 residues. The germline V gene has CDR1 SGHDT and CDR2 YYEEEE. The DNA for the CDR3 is TGTGCCAGCAGCTTCGGCGGGAGGGCCATAGATACGCAGTATTTT. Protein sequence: CASSFGGRAIDTQYF.

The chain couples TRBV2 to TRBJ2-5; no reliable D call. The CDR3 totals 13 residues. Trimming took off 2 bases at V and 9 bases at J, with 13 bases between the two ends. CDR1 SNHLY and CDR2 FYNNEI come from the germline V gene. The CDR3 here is CASSEWILEPQYF. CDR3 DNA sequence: TGTGCCAGCAGTGAATGGATCCTGGAACCCCAGTACTTC.

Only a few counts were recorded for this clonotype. For the CDR3, the DNA is TGTGCCGTGGGACAGGACACTGAAGCTTTCTTT. Translation gives CAVGQDTEAFF. V usage is TRBV12-3 or TRBV12-4 and J usage is TRBJ1-1, with 8 bases identical to TRBD1. J was trimmed by 3 bases and V by 11 bases; bases with no gene match: 2. CDR3 length equals 11 residues.

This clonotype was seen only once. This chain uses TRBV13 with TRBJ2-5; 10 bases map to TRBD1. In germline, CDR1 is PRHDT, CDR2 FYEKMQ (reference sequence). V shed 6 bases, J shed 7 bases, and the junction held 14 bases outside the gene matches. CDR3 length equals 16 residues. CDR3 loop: CASSPGTGAAIRTQYF. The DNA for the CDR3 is TGTGCCAGCAGTCCCGGGACAGGGGCCGCAATTCGGACCCAGTACTTC.

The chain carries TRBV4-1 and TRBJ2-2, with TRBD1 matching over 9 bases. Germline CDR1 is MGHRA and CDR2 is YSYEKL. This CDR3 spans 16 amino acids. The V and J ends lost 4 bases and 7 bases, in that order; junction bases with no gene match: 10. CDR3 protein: CASSRSGQGLVGELFF. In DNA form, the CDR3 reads TGCGCCAGCAGCCGATCCGGACAGGGGCTGGTCGGGGAGCTGTTTTTT.

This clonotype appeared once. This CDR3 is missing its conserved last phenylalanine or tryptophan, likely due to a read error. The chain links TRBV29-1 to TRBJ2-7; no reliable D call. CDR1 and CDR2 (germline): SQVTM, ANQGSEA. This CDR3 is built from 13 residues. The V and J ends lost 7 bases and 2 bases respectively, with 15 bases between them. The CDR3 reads CSARSAETYEQYL. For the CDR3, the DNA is TGCAGCGCCCGGTCGGCAGAGACCTACGAGCAGTACCTC.

The CDR3 spells CASSPPWETQYF. Written as DNA, the CDR3 is TGTGCCAGCAGTCCCCCCTGGGAGACCCAGTACTTC. J is TRBJ2-5 and V is TRBV6-5; D unresolved. CDR1 MNHEY and CDR2 SVGAGI come from the germline V gene. Trimming pared 5 bases from V and 5 bases from J, leaving 9 bases between. The CDR3 contains 12 residues.

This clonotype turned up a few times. DNA for the CDR3: TGTGCCAGCAGCCAAGACGGGGGACAGGGTGAAGCTTTCTTT. This codes for CASSQDGGQGEAFF. The V and J genes are TRBV4-2 and TRBJ1-1; 9 nucleotides agree with TRBD1. Germline CDR1 and CDR2: LGHNA and YNFKEQ. V trimming: 0 bases; J trimming: 7 bases; junction bases outside the gene matches: 3. The CDR3 consists of 14 residues.